The 2 T cell receptor beta chains below were found in one sample sequenced in a study of blood T cell repertoires in COVID-19 (TCRdb year 2020). Receptors were amplified or captured by the immunoSEQ multiplex PCR assay. This immuneACCESS table, as held by TCRdb, lists in-frame sequences with V and J called but not all clones. Of the missing ones, under half trace to an unresolved V gene in checked studies; the others have no known cause. In all, the sample holds 300,000 to 450,000 clones, and 89% of those were seen once. The ten largest clonotypes hold 3% to 4.5% of the sample. Sequencing was carried out using peripheral blood. These receptor sequences come from a woman aged 60-75 years with COVID-19, enrolled during active disease.

The chain carries TRBV15 and TRBJ1-2; D is unresolved. In germline, CDR1 is LNHNV, CDR2 YYDKDF (reference sequence). This CDR3 is 13 amino acids long. Deletions cut 3 bases from V and 4 bases from J, with 9 bases between. CDR3 DNA: TGTGCCACCAGCAGCAGTTCCCTCTATGGCTACACCTTC. As protein: CATSSSSLYGYTF.

The chain links TRBV6-5 to TRBJ2-1; TRBD1 matches 10 bases. From germline, CDR1 is MNHEY and CDR2 SVGAGI. The CDR3 covers 16 residues. The V and J ends lost 2 bases and 1 base, in that order; junction bases with no gene match: 2. The CDR3 DNA is TGTGCCAGCAGTTACAGGGACAGGGGATCCTACAATGAGCAGTTCTTC. This sequence encodes CASSYRDRGSYNEQFF.